This T cell receptor beta chain came from a study of siplizumab effects on memory and regulatory T cells. Note on this clone: What it binds is unknown. The sample has other DNA sequences that encode this CDR3 too.

The J segment lost 7 bases and the V segment lost 4 bases, leaving 1 base of the junction unmatched. This CDR3 spans 12 amino acids. Germline CDR1 SEHNR, CDR2 FQNEAQ (reference sequence). Study outcomes and limitations: Confirmatory evidence of suppressive function in proliferating siplizumab-culture Tregs was not obtained. Naive T cells apparently outstripped memory cells in diversity and seemed major alloresponse contributors.

Method: immunoSEQ multiplex PCR; TCRdb's copy keeps in-frame clones and lacks some. The sample holds some 100,000 clones, around 95% seen once. The TCR comes from a human donor in good health. The sequencing sample was made of naive CD4+ T cells sorted from blood. The V gene is TRBV7-9, the J gene TRBJ1-2; 9 bases are a match to TRBD1. The CDR3 coding sequence is TGTGCCAGCAGCTCGGGACAGGGTGGCTACACCTTC. It is translated as CASSSGQGGYTF.